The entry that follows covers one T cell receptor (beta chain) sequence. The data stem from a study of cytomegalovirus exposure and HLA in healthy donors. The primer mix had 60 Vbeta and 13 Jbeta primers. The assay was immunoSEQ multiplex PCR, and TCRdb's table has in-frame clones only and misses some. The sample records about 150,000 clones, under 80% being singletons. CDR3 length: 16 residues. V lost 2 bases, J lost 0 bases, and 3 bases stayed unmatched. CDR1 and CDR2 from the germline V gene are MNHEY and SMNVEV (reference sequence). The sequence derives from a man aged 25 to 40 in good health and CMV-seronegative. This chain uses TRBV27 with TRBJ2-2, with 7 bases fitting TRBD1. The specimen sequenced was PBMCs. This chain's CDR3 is CASSLTDRANTGELFF. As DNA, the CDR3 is TGTGCCAGCAGTTTAACCGACAGGGCGAACACCGGGGAGCTGTTTTTT.